The 8 T cell receptor beta chains below were found in one sample sequenced in a study of cytomegalovirus exposure and HLA in healthy donors. Libraries were prepared by immunoSEQ multiplex PCR; TCRdb keeps only in-frame clonotypes and omits some of them. The sample shows approximately 150,000 clones, about 89% of them seen only once. The sample taken for sequencing was PBMCs. All receptors derive from a woman younger than 30 in good health and CMV-seropositive.

The chain has TRBV30 and TRBJ2-1, with D possibly matching TRBD1 (5 bases). Germline V gene lookup returns CDR1 GTSNPN and CDR2 SVGIG (reference sequence). This CDR3 is 12 amino acids long. Trimming pared 1 base from V and 9 bases from J, leaving 10 bases between. The CDR3 DNA is TGTGCCTGGAGTGGGGGCCATACTGAGCAGTTCTTC. Its translation is CAWSGGHTEQFF.

This chain links TRBV10-1 with TRBJ1-2, with 7 bases matching TRBD1. Trimming took 6 bases from V and 5 from J; bases not matched to a gene: 6. The CDR3 extends over 13 amino acids. CDR1 is WNHNN, CDR2 SYGVQD, per germline (reference sequence). Here the CDR3 reads CASSRGEGYGYTF. The CDR3 DNA sequence: TGCGCCAGCAGCAGGGGGGAAGGTTATGGCTACACCTTC.

V usage is TRBV19 and J usage is TRBJ1-1; D is ambiguous. V lost 5 bases, J lost 2 bases, and 12 bases lay in between. Germline V gives CDR1 LNHDA, CDR2 SQIVND (reference sequence). This CDR3 contains 14 residues. The CDR3 nucleotides read TGTGCCAGTAGTTCAGCAGGACTAAACACTGAAGCTTTCTTT. Its protein is CASSSAGLNTEAFF. The whole variable domain, filled in from reference TRBV19 and TRBJ1-1, reads DGGITQSPKYLFRKEGQNVTLSCEQNLNHDAMYWYRQDPGQGLRLIYYSQIVNDFQKGDIAEGYSVSREKKESFPLTVTSAQKNPTAFYLCASSSAGLNTEAFFGQGTRLTVV.

The gene calls are TRBV18 and TRBJ2-6; perhaps TRBD1 as D (6 bases). Trimming cost V 1 base and J 2 bases, with 15 bases left between them. Germline V CDR1 and CDR2: KGHSH, LQKENI. CDR3 length: 18 amino acids. The CDR3 sequence: CASSPRWDTSAGANVLTF. CDR3 nucleotide sequence: TGTGCCAGCTCACCACGCTGGGACACTAGTGCTGGGGCCAACGTCCTGACTTTC.

The chain employs TRBV11-3 and TRBJ2-7; TRBD2 agrees at 11 bases. V was clipped by 4 bases and J by 2 bases; unmatched bases: 4. The CDR3 length is 15 residues. Germline CDR1 and CDR2: SGHNT and YENEEA. CDR3 in DNA: TGTGCCAGCAGCTCACCACTAGCGGGAGCCTACGAGCAGTACTTC. It is translated as CASSSPLAGAYEQYF.

This clone was detected only once. The chain couples TRBV18 to TRBJ2-7, with 11 bases aligning to TRBD1. CDR3 length: 19 residues. The junction had 17 bases not matched to a gene; V was cut back by 2 bases and J by 5 bases. Germline V gene sequence: CDR1 KGHSH, CDR2 LQKENI. CDR3 sequence (DNA): TGTGCCAGCTCACCAATAGGGACAGGGGGTACAATTTGGCCCAACGAGCAGTACTTC. It specifies CASSPIGTGGTIWPNEQYF.

Concerning this clone itself: One base away lies a much larger clone, so this may be a sequencing read error. This chain connects TRBV6-4 to TRBJ2-2; TRBD2 agrees at 12 bases. Germline V gene data show CDR1 as MRHNA and CDR2 as SNTAGT. This CDR3 region has 15 residues. The ends lost 3 bases at V and 5 bases at J; junction bases unmatched: 1. The DNA of the CDR3 is TGTGCCAGCAGTGAACTAGCGGGAGGAACCGGGGAGCTGTTTTTT. Its protein product is CASSELAGGTGELFF.

The chain is built from TRBV5-1 and TRBJ2-2, with D tentatively TRBD2 (6 bases). The CDR3 has 16 amino acids. Per the germline V gene, CDR1 is SGHRS and CDR2 is YFSETQ. Trimming removed 2 bases at V and 1 base at J, with 12 bases between. CDR3 region: CASSFGPGLNTGELFF. CDR3 nucleotides: TGCGCCAGCAGCTTCGGTCCGGGACTGAACACCGGGGAGCTGTTTTTT. Full variable domain (rest looked up from reference TRBV5-1 and TRBJ2-2): KAGVTQTPRYLIKTRGQQVTLSCSPISGHRSVSWYQQTPGQGLQFLFEYFSETQRNKGNFPGRFSGRQFSNSRSEMNVSTLELGDSALYLCASSFGPGLNTGELFFGEGSRLTVL.